The entry below describes one T cell receptor beta chain. No antigen is known for it. TCR beta libraries were made by quantitative 5'-RACE with molecular barcodes. TCRdb recomputed calls from the 5' RACE reads with MiXCR, one row per CDR3 protein. The sample records more than 600,000 distinct CDR3 sequences, roughly 19% being singletons. V shed 6 bases and J 3 bases; nucleotides not matched to a gene: 7. Looked up from germline, CDR1 is SQVTM and CDR2 is ANQGSEA. The CDR3 has 13 residues. The data were obtained in a study of CD8 T cells in ankylosing spondylitis. Broader study findings: The authors reported significant enrichment of disease-linked clones in matched ankylosing spondylitis synovial fluid. Reactive arthritis synovial fluid and blood were previously reported to contain some motif variants. A motif in TCR beta, a set of 8 or 9 highly homologous variants, appeared characteristic of ankylosing spondylitis blood.

The sequence came from a male donor with ankylosing spondylitis. Source material: blood, either unsorted or a sorted T cell fraction (not recorded which). The chain couples TRBV29-1 to TRBJ2-7; 8 nucleotides match TRBD1. DNA of the CDR3: TGCAGCGTCAGGGATGGACAGGGCTACGAGCAGTACTTC. Translation gives CSVRDGQGYEQYF.